This TCR beta chain was recovered during a study of blood T cell repertoires in COVID-19. Across the whole study: Acute and convalescent COVID-19 samples came from the United States, Italy and Spain.

Patients of the Seattle cohort, enrolled during active infection, were followed longitudinally. Assay used: immunoSEQ multiplex PCR; TCRdb lists only in-frame clones, some missing. This table holds about 350,000 clones, about 91% found once. The germline V gene encodes CDR1 SGDLS and CDR2 YYNGEE. The CDR3 consists of 12 residues. V was trimmed by 4 bases and J by 7 bases, leaving 9 bases between them. V is TRBV9 and J is TRBJ2-1; D gene uncertain. The specimen sequenced was peripheral blood. The TCR originated in a man in his thirties or forties with COVID-19, enrolled during active disease. The CDR3 protein is CASSSSSNEQFF. The DNA for the CDR3 is TGTGCCAGCAGCTCCTCGAGTAATGAGCAGTTCTTC. The variable domain in full, with the rest retrieved from reference TRBV9 and TRBJ2-1, is DSGVTQTPKHLITATGQRVTLRCSPRSGDLSVYWYQQSLDQGLQFLIQYYNGEERAKGNILERFSAQQFPDLHSELNLSSLELGDSALYFCASSSSSNEQFFGPGTRLTVL.